This T cell receptor (beta chain) was retrieved from a study of CD8+ T cells in alopecia areata (dated by TCRdb to 2016 to 2019). Regarding the research as a whole: Treated patients were enrolled in an open-label pilot trial of oral tofacitinib, 5 to 10 mg twice daily, for moderate-to-severe alopecia areata. Scalp tissue and sorted CD4+ and CD8+ peripheral blood T cells from patchy and totalis/universalis alopecia areata patients and from healthy controls were covered by human TCRbeta sequencing. immunoSEQ multiplex PCR using 35 Vbeta forward primers and 13 Jbeta reverse primers was used to amplify TCRbeta CDR3 regions. The RNA source kit depended on sample type: the PAXgene miRNA kit for fixed scalp, the miRNeasy kit for PBMCs, and the RNeasy kit for mouse skin. For the treated patients, the SALT score, which quantifies what percentage of scalp surface area is affected, served as the measure of disease severity. Scalp clonality was compared across normal scalp (n=4), patchy alopecia areata scalp (n=8), and alopecia totalis/universalis scalp (n=8). In both human patients and the C3H/HeJ mouse model, the study applied high-throughput TCRbeta sequencing to look at T cell clonal expansion in alopecia areata. Patients received tofacitinib for 6 to 18 months and were then followed off drug for 6 months to check for delayed response and recurrence. Patients on tofacitinib were biopsied at baseline and after 4 and 24 weeks of treatment, and several of the patients also had a later scalp biopsy. Results and caveats for the whole study, not just this receptor: Unlike mouse skin, where gammadelta T cells dominate, normal human skin contains resident alphabeta T cells that get sequenced too, which complicates analysis of the scalp TCR repertoire. Tofacitinib significantly decreased scalp clonality and the number of expanded CD8+ clones among the top 100 scalp clones. Because the treated cohort was small and had just a single nonresponder, larger studies are needed to establish links between baseline CD8+ expansion and response. During tofacitinib treatment, many expanded lesional clones stuck around in both scalp and blood, and this persistence may partly explain why relapse happens after treatment is stopped. Shared TCR sequences between patients were less evident than in mice, which may be partly attributable to HLA diversity in the patient population. Lesional scalp, especially in alopecia totalis/universalis, showed higher clonality and more expanded CD8+ clones than normal scalp, suggesting antigenic drive.

CDR1 and CDR2, looked up from the germline V gene (reference sequence), are LNHDA and SQIVND. The junction shows trimming of 5 bases on V and 7 bases on J, plus 14 bases between the germline ends. The CDR3 goes from the cysteine to the phenylalanine over 13 residues. Just CDR3 DNA is preserved here, 39 bases in frame from base 1. Library creation used the immunoSEQ multiplex PCR assay. To provide template for TCR sequencing, every sample had RNA extracted and reverse transcribed into cDNA. First-strand cDNA was synthesized with SuperScript III using a 2:1 mix of oligo-dT and random hexamers. A synthetic immune receptor repertoire was used to measure amplification bias, and any remaining bias was corrected computationally. The published analysis was carried out like this. Raw reads were preprocessed to remove errors, and CDR3 was defined by IMGT conventions from the conserved cysteine to phenylalanine. Clonality was calculated as 1 minus Shannon entropy normalized by log2 of the number of productive unique TCRs. CD4 or CD8 identity of scalp clones was inferred by cross-referencing scalp TCRbeta sequences with sorted blood CD4 and CD8 repertoires. In TCRdb, the immuneACCESS table is reduced to in-frame sequences with V and J assigned. These tables do not hold every clone; where another copy was compared, an unresolved V gene accounts for under half, and the others remain unexplained. That table supplies the V and J calls and clone size; D and trimming were determined from the DNA. For this sample the table gives more than 200,000 clones, of which less than 45% were detected only once. The ten largest clones add up to 2% to 3% of the sample.

Details on this clone: Its antigen target is currently unknown. No base quality information exists; no much larger clone differs at one position.

The treatment or condition label for this specimen denotes: oral pan-JAK inhibitor, 5-10 mg twice daily. Lesional scalp punch biopsies and peripheral blood were obtained from alopecia areata patients. PBMCs were separated by density centrifugation and stained for CD3, CD4 and CD8, after which CD4+ and CD8+ T cells were sorted on a FACSAria. Recombination linked TRBV19 to TRBJ1-1; a confident D gene designation cannot be given. This clonotype was sampled from a human donor with alopecia areata. The sample here was CD4+ T cells sorted from blood, taken at approximately week 39, from a patient treated with tofacitinib. For the CDR3, the sequence is CASSVPASHEAFF. The nucleotide sequence reads TGTGCCAGTAGTGTCCCGGCTTCACATGAAGCTTTCTTT.